This TCR beta chain stems from a study of T cell responses to AZD1222 COVID-19 vaccine. CDR3 size: 14 residues. Germline CDR1 reads MNHEY; CDR2 reads SMNVEV (reference sequence). Trimming took 1 base from V and 8 from J; bases not matched to a gene: 2. Study-level findings and limits: The study reported that nearly half of spike-specific TCRs target unmutated variant regions. The number of AZD1222 recipients seropositive at baseline was only five to seven.

Profiled with immunoSEQ multiplex PCR; TCRdb holds only in-frame clones, not every one. This sample has 120,000 or so clones; 70% to 85% occur once, and the top ten carry around a quarter. As regards this clone: Antigen specificity is unknown.

The chain couples TRBV27 to TRBJ1-2; 12 nucleotides align to TRBD1. Sample: peripheral blood, taken 28 days after the second AZD1222 dose. This TCR was recovered from an adult who received the AZD1222 COVID-19 vaccine. CDR3 region: CASSLWGQGAGYTF. Here the CDR3 DNA reads TGTGCCAGCAGTTTATGGGGACAGGGGGCGGGCTACACCTTC.